This T cell receptor (beta chain) was profiled in a study of T cells in Graves' hyperthyroidism and ophthalmopathy (dated 2019 in TCRdb). Regarding the study in general: Peripheral blood was sampled at the time of initial diagnosis, prior to any treatment. The 90 or so discovery patients were randomly split 7:3 into training and test sets. The paper reports TCR Vbeta CDR3 sequencing of approximately 140 peripheral blood samples: around 45 ophthalmopathy, roughly 80 hyperthyroidism and approximately 17 progressor patients. Thyroid tissue and blood T-cell repertoires from more than 5 Graves' hyperthyroidism patients were also compared in the study. Following sampling, methimazole starting at 30 mg daily was given to hyperthyroidism patients, and high-dose intravenous methylprednisolone was given to ophthalmopathy patients. To identify TCR V-J signatures that set the groups apart, the researchers used a discovery cohort of roughly 100 patients, made up of some 41 with Graves' ophthalmopathy and about 55 with stable Graves' hyperthyroidism. An independent validation cohort of around 19 hyperthyroidism patients and 15 or so patients who later progressed to ophthalmopathy tested prospective prediction of ophthalmopathy.

Stable Graves' hyperthyroidism was defined as no progression to ophthalmopathy during 18 months of follow-up. Hyperthyroidism patients were aged 18 to 65 years and newly diagnosed, with disease duration of less than 2 months. Exclusion was applied to patients with uncontrolled infections, other autoimmune diseases, pregnancy or lactation. Clinical symptoms, serum thyroxine and TRAb, thyroid ultrasound, and orbital computed tomography formed the basis for the diagnoses. Ficoll-Paque density gradient centrifugation was used to isolate PBMCs from around 10 ml of fresh peripheral blood. Total RNA was extracted with Trizol reagent, and quality was checked on an Agilent 2100 Bioanalyzer. The junction carries 16 bases between V and J, which are trimmed by 6 bases and 5 bases respectively. The CDR3 covers 14 residues, taking in both the cysteine and the phenylalanine. Only CDR3 DNA remains: 42 bases, in frame from the first base. Via the germline V gene (reference sequence), CDR1 is SEHNR and CDR2 FQNEAQ.

This clonotype showed up many times. The antigen it recognizes is unknown. Base qualities are not recorded, but no much larger clone differs from it by a single base. Results and caveats for the whole study, not just this receptor: In validation, the model predicted progression to ophthalmopathy with approximately 69% sensitivity and 72% to 85% specificity, a median of 6.5 months before onset. Ophthalmopathy was separated from stable hyperthyroidism by a 13 V-J signature model, with approximately 86% sensitivity and about 81% specificity obtained in cross-validation and 80%/75% obtained in testing. Sample size was not statistically predetermined, and investigators were not blinded to group allocation. Most expanded thyroid clonotypes (frequency above 0.001) were also found in blood, which suggests that blood repertoires may mirror thyroid immune responses.

The TCR beta CDR3 regions were amplified from the RNA transcripts. For the first round of RT-PCR on the TCR CDR3, the HTBI primer set was used together with the Qiagen OneStep RT-PCR kit. Libraries were constructed in a second round of multiplex PCR, after which size selection and purification were carried out. Libraries were sequenced paired-end with 100 bp reads on an Illumina HiSeq2000. From the authors' description of their analysis: Raw data were processed with SOAPnuke, discarding reads with adapters, uncalled bases, mean Phred below 15, or no exact constant-primer or identifier match. COPE v1.2.5 was used to merge high-quality paired reads, and clonotypes were defined as unique nucleotide sequences. MiTCR v1.1 was used to align the clonotypes against IMGT TRBV, TRBD and TRBJ reference segments. The analysis was restricted to V-J combinations with a frequency above 0.0001, which together covered roughly 99% of the repertoires. The TCS score was defined as F50 (clonal expansion) divided by E x V (chaos), with BLOSUM62-based TCRdist calculated between CDR3 peptides within each V-J. Welch's t-statistics and random forest reduced around 520 V-J features to under 15, which were used in a naive Bayes classifier (R e1071). The public reads were quality trimmed at Q25 with fastp and then assembled into clones with MiXCR by TCRdb, keeping productive beta chains. Each record represents a unique CDR3 protein, reported with the most common genes and DNA among its rows. The V and J calls follow TCRdb's processing rather than the paper's. The table for this sample lists over 200,000 distinct CDR3 sequences; around 19% of them were counted only once. Clones ranked in the top ten supply roughly two fifths of the sample.

Rearrangement joined TRBV7-9 to TRBJ1-2; TRBD1 is possibly the D segment (6 matching bases). This clonotype was obtained from a man aged 40-49 years with Graves' hyperthyroidism. Input material: blood. The DNA is TGTGCCAGCAGTTACTACCAGGGGCGTTATGGCTACACCTTC. Its translation reads: CASSYYQGRYGYTF.